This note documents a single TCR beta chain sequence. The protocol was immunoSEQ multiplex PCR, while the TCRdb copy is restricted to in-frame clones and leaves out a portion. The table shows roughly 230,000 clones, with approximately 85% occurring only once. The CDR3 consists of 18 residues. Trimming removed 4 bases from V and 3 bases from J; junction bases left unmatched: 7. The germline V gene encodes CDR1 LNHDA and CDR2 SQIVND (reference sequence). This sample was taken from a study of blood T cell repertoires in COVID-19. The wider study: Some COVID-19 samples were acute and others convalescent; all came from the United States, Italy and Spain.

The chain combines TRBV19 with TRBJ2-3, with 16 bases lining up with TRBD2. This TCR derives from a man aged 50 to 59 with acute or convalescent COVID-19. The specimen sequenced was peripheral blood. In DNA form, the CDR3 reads TGTGCCAGTAGTAGAGGGACTAGCGGGGGGGCGTCTACAGATACGCAGTATTTT. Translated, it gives CASSRGTSGGASTDTQYF.